Below, 17 T cell receptor beta chains from the same sample are listed, as sequenced in a study of blood T cell repertoires in COVID-19. TCRdb keeps only in-frame clones here, not all; method: immunoSEQ multiplex PCR. The table has approximately 70,000 clones, approximately 89% seen once. The sequenced sample consisted of peripheral blood. The receptors here all came from a man aged 50 to 60 with COVID-19, enrolled during active disease.

The table lists this clone with a count of one. The V and J genes are TRBV7-3 and TRBJ2-3; unclear D gene. Trimming cost V 5 bases and J 1 base, with 16 bases left between them. Per germline, CDR1 SGHTA and CDR2 FQGTGA. CDR3 size: 16 residues. CDR3 DNA: TGTGCCAGCAGCCCCTTTGGCGGTTTGGGCACAGATACGCAGTATTTT. It encodes CASSPFGGLGTDTQYF.

J is TRBJ2-3 and V is TRBV21-1; the table's D call, TRBD1, has no DNA check behind it. TRBV21-1 is a documented pseudogene. The length of the CDR3 is 20 residues. The CDR3 spells CASSKDRGQGRSYGTDTQYF. The CDR3 coding sequence is TGTGCCAGCAGCAAAGACAGAGGACAGGGGAGGAGTTATGGCACAGATACGCAGTATTTT.

The genes are TRBV5-1 and TRBJ1-1; D may be TRBD1 (6 bases). Deletions cut 0 bases from V and 1 base from J, with 7 bases between. Germline V gives CDR1 SGHRS, CDR2 YFSETQ. The CDR3 extends over 14 amino acids. The CDR3 nucleotides read TGCGCCAGCAGCTTGGCGGACAGGAACACTGAAGCTTTCTTT. Its translation is CASSLADRNTEAFF.

V gene TRBV29-1 combines with J gene TRBJ1-2; D is unclear. V lost 4 bases to trimming and J lost 7 bases, with 10 bases between them. This CDR3 region has 11 residues. CDR1 SQVTM and CDR2 ANQGSEA come from the germline V gene. The CDR3 is CSVGGLGGYTF. The CDR3 DNA reads as TGCAGCGTTGGTGGACTTGGTGGCTACACCTTC.

This clone was seen a few times. The CDR3 loop reads CASMAGDGNTIYF. In nucleotides, the CDR3 is TGTGCCAGCATGGCCGGAGATGGAAACACCATATATTTT. The chain combines TRBV28 with TRBJ1-3; unclear D gene. CDR3 length: 13 amino acids. Germline CDR1 is MDHEN and CDR2 is SYDVKM. V was clipped by 7 bases and J by 3 bases, with 10 bases between them.

The chain recombines TRBV4-3 with TRBJ2-7, with 10 bases identical to TRBD2. Trimming removed 4 bases from V and 1 base from J; junction bases left unmatched: 7. Germline CDR1 and CDR2: LGHNA and YSLEER. The CDR3 runs 16 residues. The CDR3, as DNA: TGCGCCAGCAGCCGATCGACTAGCGGGCCATCCTACGAGCAGTACTTC. It yields the protein CASSRSTSGPSYEQYF.

The rearrangement uses TRBV7-2 and TRBJ2-2, with a tentative D call TRBD2 (5 bases). Looked up from germline, CDR1 is SGHTA and CDR2 is FQGNSA. There are 14 residues in the CDR3. Trimming removed 6 bases from V and 1 base from J, with 9 bases in between. CDR3 nucleotides: TGTGCCAGCAGGGCGGAGGTGAACACCGGGGAGCTGTTTTTT. It codes for CASRAEVNTGELFF.

The chain joins TRBV6-6 to TRBJ2-1; tentatively, D is TRBD2 (6 bases). This CDR3 contains 15 residues. The germline V gene encodes CDR1 MNHNY and CDR2 SVGAGI (reference sequence). V shed 0 bases and J shed 2 bases, with 8 bases lying between them. The CDR3 DNA reads as TGTGCCAGCAGTTACTCGGGCGGGACCTACAATGAGCAGTTCTTC. Amino acids: CASSYSGGTYNEQFF.

The CDR3 reads CASSYPEGTGRETQYF. CDR3 nucleotides: TGTGCCAGCAGTTACCCGGAAGGGACAGGGAGAGAGACCCAGTACTTC. The V and J genes are TRBV6-2 or TRBV6-3 and TRBJ2-5; 9 bases fit TRBD1. The CDR3 sequence is 16 residues long. V trimming: 2 bases; J trimming: 4 bases; junction bases outside the gene matches: 8. The germline CDR1 and CDR2 sequences are MNHEY and SVGEGT.

The chain has TRBV27 and TRBJ2-6; TRBD2 might be the D (5 bases). V lost 7 bases, J lost 2 bases, and 12 bases lay in between. There are 15 residues in the CDR3. Germline assignment: CDR1 MNHEY and CDR2 SMNVEV (reference sequence). The CDR3 sequence is CASTSRGAGANVLTF. The CDR3 region has the DNA TGTGCCAGCACAAGTCGGGGAGCTGGGGCCAACGTCCTGACTTTC.

CDR3: CASSGTDSTEAFF. In nucleotides, the CDR3 is TGCGCCAGCAGCGGGACAGACTCCACTGAAGCTTTCTTT. The V and J genes are TRBV5-1 and TRBJ1-1; TRBD1 matches at 7 bases. The CDR3 loop spans 13 amino acids. CDR1 is SGHRS, CDR2 YFSETQ, per germline. Trimming cost V 4 bases and J 4 bases; bases outside gene matches: 4.

The V call is TRBV5-4, the J call TRBJ2-3, with 10 positions matching TRBD2. Per germline, CDR1 SGHNT and CDR2 YYREEE (reference sequence). The CDR3 contains 16 residues. V lost 2 bases, J lost 5 bases, and 8 bases stayed unmatched. CDR3 coding DNA: TGTGCCAGCAGCTTAAGGCTAGCGGGAGTGGAAGATACGCAGTATTTT. Its translation is CASSLRLAGVEDTQYF.

The gene calls are TRBV9 and TRBJ2-1, with 8 bases that match TRBD1. The CDR3 sequence is 13 residues long. Germline V lookup: CDR1 SGDLS, CDR2 YYNGEE. V lost 4 bases to trimming and J lost 10 bases; unmatched junction nucleotides: 7. The CDR3 spells CASSQNRGEEQFF. For the CDR3, the DNA is TGTGCCAGCAGCCAAAACAGGGGGGAGGAGCAGTTCTTC.

The chain carries TRBV6-6 and TRBJ2-2, with D possibly TRBD1 on 7 matching bases. The CDR3 is 16 amino acids. Germline values: CDR1 MNHNY, CDR2 SVGAGI (reference sequence). The V gene lost 5 bases and the J gene lost 3 bases, with 16 bases spanning the gap. The CDR3 sequence: CASSTNRGGHTGELFF. In nucleotides, the CDR3 is TGTGCCAGCAGTACCAACAGGGGAGGTCACACCGGGGAGCTGTTTTTT.

Comment on this clone: One end of the junction varies from germline; a read error may be responsible. The rearrangement uses TRBV3-1 (or the pseudogene TRBV3-2) and TRBJ1-3, with D unresolved. Germline CDR1 reads LGHDT; CDR2 reads YNNKEL (reference sequence). This CDR3 region has 18 residues. CDR3 protein: CASRQADYRPQFGNTIYF. CDR3 DNA: TGTGCCAGCAGACAAGCAGACTACAGACCACAATTTGGAAACACCATATATTTT.

In the case of this clone: The junction does not match germline at one end; this may be a read error. The gene calls are TRBV11-2 and TRBJ1-2, with a possible D match to TRBD1 (6 bases). The germline gives CDR1 SGHAT, CDR2 FQNNGV. The CDR3 runs to 13 residues. This CDR3 reads CASSLQGYYGYTF. The CDR3 bases are TGTGCCAGCAGCTTACAGGGGTACTACGGCTACACCTTC.

V and J are TRBV4-2 and TRBJ1-6; 7 bases agree with TRBD1. In germline, CDR1 is LGHNA, CDR2 YNFKEQ. V shed 5 bases and J 8 bases; nucleotides not matched to a gene: 3. The CDR3 loop spans 13 amino acids. CDR3 sequence reads: CASSKTGDSPLHF. The CDR3 coding sequence is TGTGCCAGCAGCAAAACAGGGGATTCACCCCTCCACTTT.